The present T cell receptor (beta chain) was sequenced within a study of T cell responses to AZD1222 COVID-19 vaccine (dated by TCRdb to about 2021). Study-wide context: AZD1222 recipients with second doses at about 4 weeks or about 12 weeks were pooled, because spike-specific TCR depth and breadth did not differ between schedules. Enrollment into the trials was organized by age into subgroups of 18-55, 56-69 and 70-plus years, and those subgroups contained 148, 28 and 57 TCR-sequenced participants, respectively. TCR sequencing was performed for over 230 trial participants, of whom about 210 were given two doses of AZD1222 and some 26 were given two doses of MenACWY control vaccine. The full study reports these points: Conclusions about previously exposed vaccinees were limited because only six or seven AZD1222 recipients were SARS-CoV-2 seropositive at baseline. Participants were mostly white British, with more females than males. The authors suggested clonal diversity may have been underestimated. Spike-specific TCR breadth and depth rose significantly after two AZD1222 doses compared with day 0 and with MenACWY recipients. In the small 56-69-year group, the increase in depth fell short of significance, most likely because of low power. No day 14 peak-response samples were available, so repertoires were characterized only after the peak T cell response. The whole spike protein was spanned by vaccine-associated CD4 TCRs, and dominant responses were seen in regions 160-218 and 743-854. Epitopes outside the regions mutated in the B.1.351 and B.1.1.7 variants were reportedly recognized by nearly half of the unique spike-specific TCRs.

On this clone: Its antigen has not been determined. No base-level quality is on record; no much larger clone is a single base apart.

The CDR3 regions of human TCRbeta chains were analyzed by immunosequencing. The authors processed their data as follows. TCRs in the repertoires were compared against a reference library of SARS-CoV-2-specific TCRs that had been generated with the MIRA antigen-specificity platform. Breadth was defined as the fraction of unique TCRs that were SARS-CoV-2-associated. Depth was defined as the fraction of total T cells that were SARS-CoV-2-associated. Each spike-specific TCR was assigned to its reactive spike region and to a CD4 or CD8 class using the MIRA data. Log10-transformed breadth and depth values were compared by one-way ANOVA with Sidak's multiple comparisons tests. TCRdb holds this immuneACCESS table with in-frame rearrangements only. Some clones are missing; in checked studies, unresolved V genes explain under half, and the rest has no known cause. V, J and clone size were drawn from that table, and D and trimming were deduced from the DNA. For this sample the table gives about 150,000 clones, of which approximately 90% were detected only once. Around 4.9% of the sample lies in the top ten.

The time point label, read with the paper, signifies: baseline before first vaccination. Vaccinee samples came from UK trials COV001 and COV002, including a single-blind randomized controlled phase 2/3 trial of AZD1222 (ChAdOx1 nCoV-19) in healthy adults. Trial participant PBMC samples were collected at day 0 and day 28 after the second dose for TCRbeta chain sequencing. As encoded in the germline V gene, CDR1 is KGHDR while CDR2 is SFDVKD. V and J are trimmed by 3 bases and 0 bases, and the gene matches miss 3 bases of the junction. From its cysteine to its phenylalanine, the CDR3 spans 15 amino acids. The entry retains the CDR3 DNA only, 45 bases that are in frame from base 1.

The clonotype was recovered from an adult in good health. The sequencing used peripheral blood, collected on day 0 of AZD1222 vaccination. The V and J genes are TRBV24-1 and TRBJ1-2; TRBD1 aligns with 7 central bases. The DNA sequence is TGTGCCACCAGTGATCGGGACAGAGCTAACTATGGCTACACCTTC. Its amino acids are CATSDRDRANYGYTF.